Presented here are 3 T cell receptor beta chains from one specimen sequenced in a study of T cell clonotyping in hematopoietic cell transplantation. Repertoires were generated with immunoSEQ multiplex PCR, while TCRdb's copy carries only in-frame clones and drops some. Among approximately 5,000 clones listed, 95% to 97% were seen once. The sequences come from PBMCs, collected 100 days after allogeneic stem cell transplant. These receptors all come from a male patient aged 35 to 55 who had an allogeneic stem cell transplant from a related donor, so the T cells may come from the graft donor. Some clones in this sample may be carry-over from other donors' samples.

The V gene is TRBV19, the J gene TRBJ2-3; D is tentatively TRBD1 or TRBD2 (6 bases each). Germline CDR1 is LNHDA and CDR2 is SQIVND (reference sequence). Trimming stripped 6 bases from V and 3 bases from J, with 13 bases between. The CDR3 has 14 amino acids. Written as DNA, the CDR3 is TGTGCCAGTAGACCGCAGGGGAGGACAGATACGCAGTATTTT. Amino acids: CASRPQGRTDTQYF.

The chain uses TRBV6-6 and TRBJ2-7; TRBD1 matches 11 bases. Trimming cost V 6 bases and J 4 bases; bases outside gene matches: 5. The CDR3 consists of 14 residues. Germline-derived CDR1 and CDR2 are MNHNY and SVGAGI (reference sequence). The CDR3 nucleotides read TGTGCCAGCAGGGGGACAGGGGGTTCTTACGAGCAGTACTTC. Translating gives CASRGTGGSYEQYF.

The V gene is TRBV29-1, the J gene TRBJ1-2; D unresolved. V lost 4 bases and J lost 7, with 13 bases in between. The CDR3 covers 12 residues. Germline CDR1 is SQVTM and CDR2 is ANQGSEA. The CDR3 reads CSVGGMDRGYTF. The CDR3 nucleotides read TGCAGCGTTGGTGGAATGGATCGTGGCTACACCTTC. The whole variable domain, remainder taken from reference TRBV29-1 and TRBJ1-2, is SAVISQKPSRDICQRGTSLTIQCQVDSQVTMMFWYRQQPGQSLTLIATANQGSEATYESGFVIDKFPISRPNLTFSTLTVSNMSPEDSSIYLCSVGGMDRGYTFGSGTRLTVV.